Below, 32 T cell receptor beta chains from the same sample are listed, as sequenced in a study of immune reconstitution after stem cell transplant in scleroderma. Using its own MiXCR run on the RT-PCR reads, TCRdb lists one record per CDR3 protein. This table has 3,500 to 4,000 distinct CDR3 sequences, 4.5% to 6.5% appearing once. This material was obtained before or after autologous hematopoietic stem cell transplantation (not recorded which). The receptor source for this set is a female donor with systemic sclerosis.

This clonotype was counted many times. The V and J genes are TRBV24-1 and TRBJ2-1, with D unclear. The ends were cut back, 5 bases at V and 1 base at J, with 11 bases in the middle. Germline V gene lookup returns CDR1 KGHDR and CDR2 SFDVKD. The length of the CDR3 is 15 residues. The CDR3 protein is CATSVAGNSYNEQFF. The DNA for the CDR3 is TGTGCCACCAGTGTGGCAGGCAATTCCTACAATGAGCAGTTCTTC.

This clonotype was recorded many times. The V and J genes are TRBV29-1 and TRBJ2-7; 7 positions match TRBD1. The CDR3 totals 15 residues. Germline-derived CDR1 and CDR2 are SQVTM and ANQGSEA. Trimming removed 0 bases from V and 2 bases from J; junction bases left unmatched: 7. CDR3 amino acids: CSVEDSGTVTYEQYF. CDR3 nucleotides: TGCAGCGTTGAAGATTCCGGGACAGTTACCTACGAGCAGTACTTC.

By share, this clonotype ranks as medium-sized. The chain is built from TRBV20-1 and TRBJ1-2; 9 nucleotides line up with TRBD1. J gave up 0 bases and V 1 base, and 6 bases lay outside the gene matches. This CDR3 is 16 amino acids long. The germline gives CDR1 DFQATT, CDR2 SNEGSKA (reference sequence). CDR3 region: CSARAPGTGTNYGYTF. The CDR3 DNA follows: TGCAGTGCTAGAGCCCCCGGGACAGGGACTAACTATGGCTACACCTTC.

This clonotype rates as medium-sized. The chain joins TRBV29-1 to TRBJ2-7, with D hard to call. Trimming left V 4 bases short and J 6 bases short, with 13 bases between. CDR1 and CDR2 (germline): SQVTM, ANQGSEA. The CDR3 is 12 residues long. The CDR3 region has the DNA TGCAGCGTTGGGTCAGTCCAAGCCGAGCAGTACTTC. This sequence encodes CSVGSVQAEQYF.

In this sample, this clonotype is medium-sized. The chain is built from TRBV15 and TRBJ2-1, with D maybe TRBD1 (6 bases). Germline loops: CDR1 LNHNV, CDR2 YYDKDF (reference sequence). This CDR3 comprises 16 residues. Trimming pared 5 bases from V and 4 bases from J, leaving 18 bases between. CDR3 residues: CATSRRTWTEYNEQFF. CDR3 sequence (DNA): TGTGCCACCAGCCGACGGACCTGGACAGAATACAATGAGCAGTTCTTC.

This clonotype is medium-sized. V usage is TRBV5-1 and J usage is TRBJ1-4, with D possibly matching TRBD1 (5 bases). V was cut by 4 bases and J by 2 bases, with 15 bases left in between. The CDR3 sequence is 16 residues long. Germline V gives CDR1 SGHRS, CDR2 YFSETQ. The CDR3 bases are TGCGCCAGCAGCCCGGGATTCCCAGGGACTAATGAAAAACTGTTTTTT. Protein product: CASSPGFPGTNEKLFF.

This clonotype is labeled medium-sized (0.01 to 0.1%). J is TRBJ2-2 and V is TRBV28, with D tentatively TRBD2 (5 bases). CDR3 size: 14 residues. Looked up from germline, CDR1 is MDHEN and CDR2 is SYDVKM. Trimming removed 7 bases at V and 4 bases at J, with 13 bases between. CDR3 sequence reads: CASTRTRATGELFF. CDR3 in DNA: TGTGCCAGCACGAGGACGAGGGCCACCGGGGAGCTGTTTTTT.

By share, this clonotype ranks as medium-sized (0.01 to 0.1%). This chain joins TRBV10-2 and TRBJ1-2; the D gene is possibly TRBD1 (5 bases). The CDR3 length is 13 residues. The germline V and J ends were trimmed by 7 bases and 5 bases, with 14 bases remaining between them. Germline loops: CDR1 WSHSY, CDR2 SAAADI. The CDR3 nucleotides are TGCGCCAGCATGCGACCCGGGACGTATGGCTACACCTTC. Amino acid sequence: CASMRPGTYGYTF.

This clonotype is classed as medium-sized. V gene TRBV7-3 combines with J gene TRBJ2-5, with TRBD2 as a possible D gene (6 bases). The ends were cut back, 5 bases at V and 11 bases at J, with 15 bases in the middle. This CDR3 spans 12 amino acids. Germline V lookup: CDR1 SGHTA, CDR2 FQGTGA. The CDR3 DNA is TGTGCCAGCAGCGAGGGCTTGGGGGGACAGTACTTC. Its translation: CASSEGLGGQYF.

At least ten counts were recorded for this clonotype. The CDR3 reads CASSLTTADTQYF. CDR3 bases: TGCGCCAGCAGCCTGACTACAGCAGATACGCAGTATTTT. The rearrangement uses TRBV5-1 and TRBJ2-3; possible D gene TRBD2, 5 bases. This CDR3 comprises 13 residues. Germline assignment: CDR1 SGHRS and CDR2 YFSETQ. V was pared by 4 bases and J by 4 bases, with 10 bases between. Variable domain in full (rest from reference TRBV5-1 and TRBJ2-3): KAGVTQTPRYLIKTRGQQVTLSCSPISGHRSVSWYQQTPGQGLQFLFEYFSETQRNKGNFPGRFSGRQFSNSRSEMNVSTLELGDSALYLCASSLTTADTQYFGPGTRLTVL.

This clonotype is medium-sized in the sample. The chain's CDR3 is CASSSRTGHSPLHF. In DNA form, the CDR3 reads TGCGCCAGCAGCTCTAGGACAGGGCACTCACCCCTCCACTTT. The V and J genes are TRBV5-1 and TRBJ1-6; 8 bases match TRBD1. Germline loops: CDR1 SGHRS, CDR2 YFSETQ. Germline trimming cut 3 bases from V and 10 bases from J; bases unmatched to any gene: 6. This CDR3 has 14 amino acids.

Within the sample, this clonotype is medium-sized. This chain uses TRBV29-1 with TRBJ2-7; perhaps TRBD1 as D (5 bases). This CDR3 is 16 amino acids long. CDR1 is SQVTM, CDR2 ANQGSEA, per germline. With 8 bases removed from V and 0 bases from J, the gap between germline ends came to 23 bases. The DNA of the CDR3 is TGCAGCTTCACACCGAGACAGCCTAAAGGCTCCTACGAGCAGTACTTC. Translating it yields CSFTPRQPKGSYEQYF.

This clonotype was seen more than once but under ten times. Possible read error: a much larger clone is one base away. The chain joins TRBV20-1 to TRBJ1-2; weak D call: TRBD1 (6 bases). CDR3 size: 12 residues. Per the germline V gene, CDR1 is DFQATT and CDR2 is SNEGSKA (reference sequence). The CDR3 nucleotides are TGCAGTGCTCTGGACAGTAACTATGGCCACACCTTC. Its protein is CSALDSNYGHTF.

This clonotype is judged medium-sized. The chain couples TRBV6-1 to TRBJ1-1; D is uncertain. Trimming took 3 bases from V and 5 from J, leaving 10 bases between them. This CDR3 has 13 residues. Germline CDR1 MNHNS, CDR2 SASEGT. The CDR3 loop reads CASSEARGTEAFF. The CDR3 nucleotides read TGTGCCAGCAGTGAGGCTAGAGGGACTGAAGCTTTCTTT.

In its sample, this clonotype is medium-sized (0.01 to 0.1%). The genes are TRBV7-3 and TRBJ2-1; 7 bases align to TRBD2. J was trimmed by 7 bases and V by 4 bases; bases with no gene match: 10. CDR3 length equals 15 residues. Germline CDR1 reads SGHTA; CDR2 reads FQGTGA. CDR3 sequence: CASSSSGVGENEQFF. The CDR3 DNA reads as TGTGCCAGCAGCTCGAGCGGGGTCGGGGAAAATGAGCAGTTCTTC. Full variable domain (outside the CDR3, taken from reference TRBV7-3 and TRBJ2-1): GAGVSQTPSNKVTEKGKYVELRCDPISGHTALYWYRQSLGQGPEFLIYFQGTGAADDSGLPNDRFFAVRPEGSVSTLKIQRTERGDSAVYLCASSSSGVGENEQFFGPGTRLTVL.

This clonotype is categorized as medium-sized. The chain combines TRBV7-6 with TRBJ1-1; no definite D call. Germline values: CDR1 SGHVS, CDR2 FNYEAQ. The CDR3 consists of 14 residues. The V gene lost 2 bases and the J gene lost 1 base, with 8 bases spanning the gap. In DNA form, the CDR3 reads TGTGCCAGCAGCTTACTGTGGGGGAACACTGAAGCTTTCTTT. Protein product: CASSLLWGNTEAFF.

This clonotype qualifies as medium-sized. The chain carries TRBV29-1 and TRBJ1-2; D gene uncertain. In germline, CDR1 is SQVTM, CDR2 ANQGSEA. V lost 6 bases to trimming and J lost 4 bases, with 15 bases between them. There are 13 residues in the CDR3. The CDR3 here is CSVGHSPSYGYTF. The CDR3 DNA follows: TGCAGCGTAGGGCACAGCCCATCCTATGGCTACACCTTC.

This clonotype is medium-sized in the sample. The chain has TRBV24-1 and TRBJ2-1, with no clear D. The CDR3 spans 13 residues. Looked up from germline, CDR1 is KGHDR and CDR2 is SFDVKD. V lost 3 bases to trimming and J lost 5 bases, with 7 bases between them. CDR3 residues: CATSDLTNNEQFF. The CDR3 coding sequence is TGTGCCACCAGTGATCTTACCAACAATGAGCAGTTCTTC.

This clonotype is medium-sized. V gene TRBV25-1 combines with J gene TRBJ1-6; D remains ambiguous. The germline gives CDR1 MGHDK, CDR2 SYGVNS. The CDR3 totals 15 residues. V gave up 10 bases and J gave up 0 bases, with 13 bases separating them. CDR3 coding DNA: TGTGCCACCGGTTCGGGGAGCTCCTATAATTCACCCCTCCACTTT. Translation: CATGSGSSYNSPLHF.

By proportion, this clonotype is medium-sized. The V call is TRBV20-1, the J call TRBJ2-3; D is unresolved. The CDR3 is made up of 13 amino acids. Germline values: CDR1 DFQATT, CDR2 SNEGSKA (reference sequence). The V and J ends lost 3 bases and 6 bases respectively, with 13 bases between them. CDR3 sequence: CSASRASRDTQYF. The CDR3 DNA follows: TGCAGTGCTAGTAGGGCCAGCCGGGATACGCAGTATTTT.

A word on this clonotype: A read error may be the cause here, since a much bigger clone is one base away. V is TRBV20-1 and J is TRBJ2-3, with 7 bases fitting TRBD2. This CDR3 has 16 amino acids. Germline V gene data show CDR1 as DFQATT and CDR2 as SNEGSKA (reference sequence). The trim removed 3 bases at V and 2 bases at J, leaving 11 bases unmatched. In DNA, the CDR3 is TGCAGTGCTAGGTATCCAGCGGGGACTTACACAGATACGCAGTATTTT. It is translated as CSARYPAGTYTDTQYF.

By share of the sample, this clonotype is large. V is TRBV15 and J is TRBJ2-3, with TRBD2 as a possible D gene (5 bases). The CDR3 is made up of 14 amino acids. Trimming pared 1 base from V and 2 bases from J, leaving 7 bases between. CDR1 and CDR2 (germline): LNHNV, YYDKDF (reference sequence). The CDR3 nucleotides are TGTGCCACCAGCAGAGGAGGGTTCACAGATACGCAGTATTTT. As protein: CATSRGGFTDTQYF.

This clonotype was detected ten times or more. J is TRBJ2-5 and V is TRBV20-1; a possible D gene is TRBD1 (6 bases). Germline V gene lookup returns CDR1 DFQATT and CDR2 SNEGSKA (reference sequence). V shed 3 bases and J shed 5 bases, with 10 bases lying between them. This CDR3 comprises 12 residues. The DNA of the CDR3 is TGCAGTGCTAGTCACAGGGTCGAGACCCAGTACTTC. Translation gives CSASHRVETQYF.

In its sample, this clonotype is medium-sized (0.01 to 0.1%). This rearrangement joins TRBV20-1 to TRBJ1-4; 12 nucleotides agree with TRBD1. Unmatched junction bases numbered 8, after V lost 6 bases and J lost 3 bases. CDR1 DFQATT and CDR2 SNEGSKA come from the germline V gene (reference sequence). The CDR3 extends over 16 amino acids. The CDR3 DNA is TGCAGTGCAACCGGGACAGGGGGCTTGGCTAATGAAAAACTGTTTTTT. Residues: CSATGTGGLANEKLFF.

By share of the sample, this clonotype is medium-sized (0.01 to 0.1%). This sequence joins TRBV3-1 and TRBJ2-1, with 12 bases identical to TRBD1. V gave up 4 bases and J gave up 7 bases; unmatched junction bases: 8. The CDR3 is made up of 16 amino acids. The germline V gene encodes CDR1 LGHDT and CDR2 YNNKEL (reference sequence). CDR3 nucleotides: TGTGCCAGCAGCCCGGGACAGGGGGCGCTAAGAAATGAGCAGTTCTTC. It is translated as CASSPGQGALRNEQFF.

Worth noting for this clonotype: A much larger clone lies a single base off, so this may be a read error. This chain uses TRBV29-1 with TRBJ1-1; a weak D match, TRBD1 (5 bases). There are 12 residues in the CDR3. Germline loops: CDR1 SQVTM, CDR2 ANQGSEA. CDR3 sequence reads: CSVSGWGTEALF. The CDR3 DNA sequence: TGCAGCGTCTCTGGCTGGGGGACTGAAGCTCTCTTT.

This clonotype ranks as medium-sized (0.01 to 0.1%). The V and J genes are TRBV5-1 and TRBJ2-1; no firm D call. Trimming pared 0 bases from V and 6 bases from J, leaving 4 bases between. Germline assignment: CDR1 SGHRS and CDR2 YFSETQ. This CDR3 is built from 12 residues. CDR3 sequence: CASSLGRNEQFF. In DNA form, the CDR3 reads TGCGCCAGCAGCTTGGGACGCAATGAGCAGTTCTTC.

In its sample, this clonotype ranks as medium-sized. This rearrangement joins TRBV10-1 to TRBJ2-2; perhaps TRBD1 as D (5 bases). Germline V gene data show CDR1 as WNHNN and CDR2 as SYGVQD (reference sequence). The CDR3 is 17 amino acids. V was clipped by 3 bases and J by 0 bases, with 14 bases between them. In nucleotides, the CDR3 is TGCGCCAGCAGTGATAGGGGCAGACCCACGAACACCGGGGAGCTGTTTTTT. Its protein product is CASSDRGRPTNTGELFF.

Ten or more counts support this clonotype. This chain joins TRBV5-1 and TRBJ1-5, with D possibly TRBD1 on 5 matching bases. The germline V gene encodes CDR1 SGHRS and CDR2 YFSETQ. The CDR3 totals 14 residues. The ends were cut back, 4 bases at V and 1 base at J, with 9 bases in the middle. The CDR3 DNA reads TGCGCCAGCAGCGTTGACAGCAGCAATCAGCCCCAGCATTTT. It codes for CASSVDSSNQPQHF.

In this sample, this clonotype is medium-sized. This chain uses TRBV6-5 with TRBJ2-1; 13 positions agree with TRBD2. There are 19 residues in the CDR3. Germline V lookup: CDR1 MNHEY, CDR2 SVGAGI. V shed 2 bases, J shed 6 bases, and the junction held 13 bases outside the gene matches. The CDR3 loop is CASSYAYVHGTSGINEQFF. Written as DNA, the CDR3 is TGTGCCAGCAGTTACGCCTACGTTCACGGGACTAGCGGGATCAATGAGCAGTTCTTC.

This clonotype is labeled as medium-sized. The chain joins TRBV7-8 to TRBJ2-4; D is perhaps TRBD2 (6 bases). Trimming took off 5 bases at V and 0 bases at J, with 17 bases between the two ends. Germline V gives CDR1 SGHVS, CDR2 FQNEAQ. The CDR3 is made up of 17 amino acids. The CDR3 spells CASSRPGGALAKNIQYF. CDR3 coding DNA: TGTGCCAGCAGCCGCCCCGGGGGAGCCCTAGCCAAAAACATTCAGTACTTC. Full variable domain (outside the CDR3, taken from reference TRBV7-8 and TRBJ2-4): GAGVSQSPRYKVAKRGQDVALRCDPISGHVSLFWYQQALGQGPEFLTYFQNEAQLDKSGLPSDRFFAERPEGSVSTLKIQRTQQEDSAVYLCASSRPGGALAKNIQYFGAGTRLSVL.

In this sample, this clonotype is medium-sized (0.01 to 0.1%). The chain has TRBV20-1 and TRBJ1-3; D is unresolved. V gave up 3 bases and J gave up 0 bases, with 6 bases separating them. The CDR3 contains 13 residues. The germline CDR1 and CDR2 sequences are DFQATT and SNEGSKA (reference sequence). The CDR3, as DNA: TGCAGTGCTAGGCTGTACTCTGGAAACACCATATATTTT. This gives the protein CSARLYSGNTIYF.